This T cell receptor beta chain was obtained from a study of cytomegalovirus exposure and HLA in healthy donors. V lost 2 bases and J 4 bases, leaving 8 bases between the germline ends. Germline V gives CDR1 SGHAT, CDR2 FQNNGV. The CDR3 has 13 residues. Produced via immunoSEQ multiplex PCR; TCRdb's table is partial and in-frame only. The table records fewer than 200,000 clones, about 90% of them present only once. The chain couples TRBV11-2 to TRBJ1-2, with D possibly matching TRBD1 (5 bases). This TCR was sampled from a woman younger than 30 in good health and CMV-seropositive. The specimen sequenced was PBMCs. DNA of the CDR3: TGTGCCAGCAGCTTACGAACAGGCTATGGCTACACCTTC. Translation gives CASSLRTGYGYTF.